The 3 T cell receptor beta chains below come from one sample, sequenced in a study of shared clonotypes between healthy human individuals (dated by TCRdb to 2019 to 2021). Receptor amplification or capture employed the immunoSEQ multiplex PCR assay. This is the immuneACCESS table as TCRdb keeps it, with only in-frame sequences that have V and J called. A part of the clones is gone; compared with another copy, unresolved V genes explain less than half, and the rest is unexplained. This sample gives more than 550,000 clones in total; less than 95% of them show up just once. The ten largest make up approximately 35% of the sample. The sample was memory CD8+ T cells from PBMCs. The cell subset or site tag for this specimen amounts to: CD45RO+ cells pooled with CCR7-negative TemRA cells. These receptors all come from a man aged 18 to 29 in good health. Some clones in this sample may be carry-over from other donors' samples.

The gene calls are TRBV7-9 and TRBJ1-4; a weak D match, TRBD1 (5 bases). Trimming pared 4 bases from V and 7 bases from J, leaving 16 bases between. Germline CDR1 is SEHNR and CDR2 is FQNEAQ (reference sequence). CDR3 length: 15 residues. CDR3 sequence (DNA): TGTGCCAGCAGCTCGGCGCTCGGGGACCCTGAAAAACTGTTTTTT. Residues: CASSSALGDPEKLFF. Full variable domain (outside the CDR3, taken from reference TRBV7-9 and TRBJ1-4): DTGVSQNPRHKITKRGQNVTFRCDPISEHNRLYWYRQTLGQGPEFLTYFQNEAQLEKSRLLSDRFSAERPKGSFSTLEIQRTEQGDSAMYLCASSSALGDPEKLFFGSGTQLSVL.

For the CDR3, the DNA is TGTGCCAGCAGCGTAGACAGGGTTGGAGAGACCCAGTACTTC. Its protein product is CASSVDRVGETQYF. The chain has TRBV9 and TRBJ2-5; a possible D gene is TRBD1 (6 bases). Germline CDR1 and CDR2: SGDLS and YYNGEE. V gave up 0 bases and J gave up 4 bases, with 10 bases separating them. The CDR3 totals 14 residues.

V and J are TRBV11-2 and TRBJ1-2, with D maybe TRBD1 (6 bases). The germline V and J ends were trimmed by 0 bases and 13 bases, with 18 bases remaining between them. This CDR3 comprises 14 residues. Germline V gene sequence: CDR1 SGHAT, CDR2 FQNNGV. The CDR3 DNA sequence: TGTGCCAGCAGCTTAGACTTGTCAGGGGCCGCTGTCACCTTC. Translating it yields CASSLDLSGAAVTF. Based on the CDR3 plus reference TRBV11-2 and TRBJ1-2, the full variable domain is EAGVAQSPRYKIIEKRQSVAFWCNPISGHATLYWYQQILGQGPKLLIQFQNNGVVDDSQLPKDRFSAERLKGVDSTLKIQPAKLEDSAVYLCASSLDLSGAAVTFGSGTRLTVV.